The 20 T cell receptor beta chains given below trace back to one sample, sequenced in a study of shared clonotypes between healthy human individuals (dated by TCRdb to 2019 to 2021). The library came from the immunoSEQ multiplex PCR assay. The immuneACCESS repertoire file appears here via TCRdb, limited to in-frame rearrangements. These files lack a portion of the clones; in checked studies, under half of the deficit traces to unresolved V genes, and the cause of the others is not known. The sample includes under 2,000,000 clones, with about 95% observed a single time. Under 1.5% of the sample comes from the top ten. CD8 naive samples were obtained by positive selection for CCR7 among CD45RO-negative cells, yielding a CD45RA+CCR7+ population from which TemRA cells were excluded. Sequencing was done on a sample of naive CD8+ T cells sorted from blood. The cell subset or site label on this specimen signifies: CD45RA+CCR7+. The receptors come from a man aged 18 to 29 in good health.

The chain couples TRBV4-1 to TRBJ1-1; maybe TRBD1 (5 bases). The CDR3 runs to 12 residues. Trimming took off 8 bases at V and 4 bases at J, with 11 bases between the two ends. In germline, CDR1 is MGHRA, CDR2 YSYEKL. DNA for the CDR3: TGCGCCAGCTGGGGCGGGGTCACTGAAGCTTTCTTT. Translation gives CASWGGVTEAFF.

The rearrangement uses TRBV7-6 and TRBJ2-2, with D maybe TRBD2 (6 bases). This CDR3 has 14 amino acids. Per the germline V gene, CDR1 is SGHVS and CDR2 is FNYEAQ. Trimming shortened V by 5 bases and J by 4 bases, and 11 bases separated the two germline ends. CDR3 bases: TGTGCCAGCAGCCCCCCCGGGGGCACCGGGGAGCTGTTTTTT. Translation gives CASSPPGGTGELFF.

This chain connects TRBV4-1 to TRBJ2-1; 9 nucleotides align to TRBD2. Trimming removed 1 base from V and 8 bases from J; junction bases left unmatched: 6. CDR1 is MGHRA and CDR2 is YSYEKL in the germline V gene. CDR3 length: 15 residues. CDR3 region: CASSQVGVAGDEQFF. CDR3 bases: TGCGCCAGCAGCCAAGTCGGGGTAGCGGGGGATGAGCAGTTCTTC.

V usage is TRBV2 and J usage is TRBJ2-7, with 8 bases identical to TRBD2. The length of the CDR3 is 15 residues. Germline lookup yields CDR1 SNHLY and CDR2 FYNNEI. The V segment lost 8 bases and the J segment 2 bases; nucleotides outside the gene matches: 11. CDR3 nucleotide sequence: TGTGCCAGCGGGCAACTAGCGGCGACAACCTACGAGCAGTACTTC. Its translation: CASGQLAATTYEQYF. The variable domain in full, with the rest retrieved from reference TRBV2 and TRBJ2-7, is EPEVTQTPSHQVTQMGQEVILRCVPISNHLYFYWYRQILGQKVEFLVSFYNNEISEKSEIFDDQFSVERPDGSNFTLKIRSTKLEDSAMYFCASGQLAATTYEQYFGPGTRLTVT.

The chain joins TRBV10-1 to TRBJ2-5; perhaps TRBD1 as D (6 bases). The CDR3 totals 18 residues. Trimming stripped 4 bases from V and 1 base from J, with 22 bases between. From germline, CDR1 is WNHNN and CDR2 SYGVQD (reference sequence). The CDR3 DNA reads TGCGCCAGCAGTGCCAGGGAAATCTACAGGGCCCTCCAAGAGACCCAGTACTTC. Encoded protein: CASSAREIYRALQETQYF.

This chain links TRBV5-1 with TRBJ2-7, with TRBD1 matching 10 bases. J lost 5 bases, V lost 4 bases, and 3 bases had no gene match. Germline CDR1 reads SGHRS; CDR2 reads YFSETQ. This CDR3 region has 13 residues. The CDR3 nucleotides read TGCGCCAGCAGCGAGGACAGGGGGAACGAGCAGTACTTC. Translation: CASSEDRGNEQYF.

Turning to this clone: Other DNA sequences in the same sample also yield this CDR3. This chain joins TRBV6-5 and TRBJ2-7; the D is unclear. Per germline, CDR1 MNHEY and CDR2 SVGAGI. This CDR3 has 13 residues. V lost 2 bases, J lost 3 bases, and 8 bases lay in between. CDR3 coding DNA: TGTGCCAGCAGTTACGGCGCATACTACGAGCAGTACTTC. Residues: CASSYGAYYEQYF.

This clone showed up just a few times. V gene TRBV7-9 combines with J gene TRBJ1-1, with D unresolved. The CDR3 loop spans 15 amino acids. Germline-derived CDR1 and CDR2 are SEHNR and FQNEAQ (reference sequence). Trimming shortened V by 2 bases and J by 1 base, and 11 bases separated the two germline ends. In DNA form, the CDR3 reads TGTGCCAGCAGCTTATCACCCAGCCCGAACACTGAAGCTTTCTTT. This encodes CASSLSPSPNTEAFF. The full variable domain, its missing parts supplied by reference TRBV7-9 and TRBJ1-1, is DTGVSQNPRHKITKRGQNVTFRCDPISEHNRLYWYRQTLGQGPEFLTYFQNEAQLEKSRLLSDRFSAERPKGSFSTLEIQRTEQGDSAMYLCASSLSPSPNTEAFFGQGTRLTVV.

The V gene is TRBV7-8, the J gene TRBJ2-7; D might be TRBD1 (6 bases). The CDR3 totals 18 residues. V was shortened by 5 bases and J by 4 bases, with 27 bases between the two germline ends. Germline CDR1 is SGHVS and CDR2 is FQNEAQ. CDR3 protein: CASSRRFQTGPSPYEQYF. DNA of the CDR3: TGTGCCAGCAGCCGCCGCTTCCAAACAGGGCCTTCCCCTTACGAGCAGTACTTC.

The rearrangement links TRBV5-4 to TRBJ2-7; D tentatively fits TRBD1 or TRBD2 (5 bases each). Germline V CDR1 and CDR2: SGHNT, YYREEE (reference sequence). There are 14 residues in the CDR3. V lost 4 bases and J 2 bases, leaving 13 bases between the germline ends. CDR3 in amino acids: CASSDRDGPYEQYF. CDR3 bases: TGTGCCAGCAGCGACCGGGACGGCCCCTACGAGCAGTACTTC. The variable domain in full, completed from reference TRBV5-4 and TRBJ2-7, reads ETGVTQSPTHLIKTRGQQVTLRCSSQSGHNTVSWYQQALGQGPQFIFQYYREEENGRGNFPPRFSGLQFPNYSSELNVNALELDDSALYLCASSDRDGPYEQYFGPGTRLTVT.

This sequence joins TRBV6-5 and TRBJ1-3; no firm D call. Germline CDR1 reads MNHEY; CDR2 reads SVGAGI. There are 14 residues in the CDR3. The V end lost 6 bases, the J end lost 0 bases, and 9 bases lay between the germline ends. CDR3 bases: TGTGCCAGCAGGCCCACGAGCTCTGGAAACACCATATATTTT. This codes for CASRPTSSGNTIYF.

This rearrangement joins TRBV5-8 to TRBJ2-7; no definite D call. The CDR3 extends over 15 amino acids. CDR1 and CDR2 from the germline V gene are SGHTS and YDEGEE. The ends were cut back, 4 bases at V and 0 bases at J, with 14 bases in the middle. The CDR3 loop is CASSPGRYSSYEQYF. In DNA form, the CDR3 reads TGTGCCAGCAGCCCTGGGCGATACTCCTCCTACGAGCAGTACTTC.

V gene TRBV4-1 combines with J gene TRBJ2-3; D might be TRBD1 (5 bases). Trimming removed 2 bases from V and 2 bases from J, with 11 bases in between. Germline CDR1 and CDR2: MGHRA and YSYEKL. The length of the CDR3 is 15 residues. CDR3 nucleotides: TGCGCCAGCAGCCAAAGGACAACCACCACAGATACGCAGTATTTT. Translation gives CASSQRTTTTDTQYF.

The chain joins TRBV9 to TRBJ2-7; 10 positions agree with TRBD1. Germline V gene sequence: CDR1 SGDLS, CDR2 YYNGEE. The CDR3 consists of 14 residues. V gave up 3 bases and J gave up 4 bases; unmatched junction bases: 4. CDR3 residues: CASSAGQGKYEQYF. DNA for the CDR3: TGTGCCAGCAGCGCGGGACAGGGGAAATACGAGCAGTACTTC. Full variable domain (missing parts from reference TRBV9 and TRBJ2-7): DSGVTQTPKHLITATGQRVTLRCSPRSGDLSVYWYQQSLDQGLQFLIQYYNGEERAKGNILERFSAQQFPDLHSELNLSSLELGDSALYFCASSAGQGKYEQYFGPGTRLTVT.

The rearrangement links TRBV5-8 to TRBJ2-3; 10 bases fit TRBD1. J lost 4 bases, V lost 6 bases, and 8 bases had no gene match. In germline, CDR1 is SGHTS, CDR2 YDEGEE. The length of the CDR3 is 15 residues. The CDR3 is CASTPGTGVPDTQYF. In nucleotides, the CDR3 is TGTGCCAGCACCCCGGGGACAGGGGTGCCAGATACGCAGTATTTT.

CDR3 residues: CASSESSADTQYF. CDR3 in DNA: TGTGCCAGCAGTGAAAGTAGCGCAGATACGCAGTATTTT. The genes are TRBV25-1 and TRBJ2-3, with D possibly TRBD2 on 5 matching bases. Germline-derived CDR1 and CDR2 are MGHDK and SYGVNS. The length of the CDR3 is 13 residues. The ends were cut back, 2 bases at V and 4 bases at J, with 7 bases in the middle.

In its sample, this clone was seen once. CDR3 in DNA: TGTGCCAGCAGCTTGGAACAGGGTGAAGGGACGGAGACCCAGTACTTC. Amino acids: CASSLEQGEGTETQYF. V and J are TRBV5-4 and TRBJ2-5, with a possible D match to TRBD1 (6 bases). The length of the CDR3 is 16 residues. Between the trimmed V and J ends, which lost 0 bases and 5 bases, there was a span of 17 bases. Germline values: CDR1 SGHNT, CDR2 YYREEE (reference sequence).

The rearrangement links TRBV27 to TRBJ2-5, with D unclear. CDR1 is MNHEY, CDR2 SMNVEV, per germline (reference sequence). The CDR3 is 16 residues long. The V end lost 2 bases, the J end lost 1 base, and 14 bases lay between the germline ends. This CDR3 reads CASSLDGPPFQETQYF. The CDR3 bases are TGTGCCAGCAGTTTAGACGGGCCCCCTTTCCAAGAGACCCAGTACTTC.

This chain links TRBV7-2 with TRBJ2-7; the match to TRBD2 covers 7 bases. V shed 8 bases, J shed 4 bases, and the junction held 11 bases outside the gene matches. The CDR3 is 14 amino acids. CDR1 is SGHTA, CDR2 FQGNSA, per germline. CDR3 sequence: CASGSREGQYEQYF. In DNA form, the CDR3 reads TGTGCCAGCGGCTCAAGGGAGGGCCAGTACGAGCAGTACTTC.

The CDR3 DNA is TGTGCCAGCAGTTTAAGGGCGGGGGGACTCAATGAGCAGTTCTTC. Its protein is CASSLRAGGLNEQFF. The chain uses TRBV27 and TRBJ2-1, with 8 bases matching TRBD2. The CDR3 covers 15 residues. Unmatched junction bases numbered 6, after V lost 2 bases and J lost 6 bases. CDR1 MNHEY and CDR2 SMNVEV come from the germline V gene (reference sequence).